These T cell receptor beta chains were read from a single sample in a study of cytomegalovirus exposure and HLA in healthy donors. Using immunoSEQ multiplex PCR, the repertoire was profiled, and TCRdb retains in-frame clones only, with some absent. The data contain roughly 120,000 clones, roughly 82% of them singletons. The specimen sequenced was PBMCs. The origin of the receptors is a human donor in good health. Both conserved end residues are part of each CDR3. D genes are given only for firm matches. Clone size is shown for a subset of rows, as once, few, many or a class of expanded clone.

v_call	j_call	d_call	clone_size	cdr3_aa	cdr3_nt
TRBV6-1	TRBJ2-2	.	.	CASSEEETEAYISPIPGELFF	TGTGCCAGCAGTGAAGAGGAGACAGAGGCCTACATCTCCCCGATCCCCGGGGAGCTGTTTTTT
TRBV29-1	TRBJ2-2	.	.	CSVEWDSNTGELFF	TGCAGCGTTGAATGGGACTCGAACACCGGGGAGCTGTTTTTT
TRBV28	TRBJ2-2	TRBD2	.	CASSFPRLADYTGELFF	TGTGCCAGCAGTTTTCCTCGACTAGCGGACTACACCGGGGAGCTGTTTTTT
TRBV6-5	TRBJ1-1	TRBD1	.	CASSYSDRAYTEAFF	TGTGCCAGCAGTTACTCGGACAGGGCTTACACTGAAGCTTTCTTT
TRBV6-1	TRBJ1-1	.	.	CASSKSTLNTEAFF	TGTGCCAGCAGTAAAAGTACATTAAACACTGAAGCTTTCTTT
TRBV4-1	TRBJ1-2	.	once	CASSQVYRDNYGYTF	TGCGCCAGCAGCCAAGTCTACAGGGACAACTATGGCTACACCTTC
TRBV25-1	TRBJ1-5	.	.	CASSAGVNQPQHF	TGTGCCAGCAGTGCGGGGGTGAATCAGCCCCAGCATTTT
TRBV5-4	TRBJ2-5	TRBD2	.	CASSFTSGRETQYF	TGTGCCAGCAGCTTCACGAGCGGGAGGGAGACCCAGTACTTC
TRBV7-8	TRBJ2-7	TRBD2	.	CASSLGRGGRFPYEQYF	TGTGCCAGCAGCTTAGGGCGGGGGGGGCGGTTCCCCTACGAGCAGTACTTC
TRBV27	TRBJ1-4	.	.	CASMGGFATNEKLFF	TGTGCCAGCATGGGGGGTTTTGCAACTAATGAAAAACTGTTTTTT
TRBV5-8	TRBJ2-6	.	.	CASRPQGSGANVLTF	TGTGCCAGCAGACCCCAGGGTTCTGGGGCCAACGTCCTGACTTTC
TRBV11-2	TRBJ2-1	.	once	CASSYRRGSSYNEQFF	TGTGCCAGCAGCTACCGTCGGGGGAGCTCCTACAATGAGCAGTTCTTC
TRBV28	TRBJ2-5	.	.	CASSLTEWETQYF	TGTGCCAGCAGTTTAACGGAGTGGGAGACCCAGTACTTC
TRBV4-2	TRBJ2-3	TRBD2	medium-sized	CASSPTSGGGTDTQYF	TGTGCCAGCAGCCCGACTAGCGGAGGGGGGACAGATACGCAGTATTTT
TRBV11-2	TRBJ1-1	.	.	CASSLGAGLATEAFF	TGTGCCAGCAGCTTAGGGGCAGGTTTGGCCACTGAAGCTTTCTTT
TRBV27	TRBJ2-1	.	.	CASSLQEANEQFF	TGTGCCAGCAGTTTGCAAGAGGCCAATGAGCAGTTCTTC
TRBV10-1	TRBJ2-7	TRBD1	.	CASSDTGQGGSYEQYF	TGCGCCAGCAGTGACACAGGACAGGGGGGCTCCTACGAGCAGTACTTC